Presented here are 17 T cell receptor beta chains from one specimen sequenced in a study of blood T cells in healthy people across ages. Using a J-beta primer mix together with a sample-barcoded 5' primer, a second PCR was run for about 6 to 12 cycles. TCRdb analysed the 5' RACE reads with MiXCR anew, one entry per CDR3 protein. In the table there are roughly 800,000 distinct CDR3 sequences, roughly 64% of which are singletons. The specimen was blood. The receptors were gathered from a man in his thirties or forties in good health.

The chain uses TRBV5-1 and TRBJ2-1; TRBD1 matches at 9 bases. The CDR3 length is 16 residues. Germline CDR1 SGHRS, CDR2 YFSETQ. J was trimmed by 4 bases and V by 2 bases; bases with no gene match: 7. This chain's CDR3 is CASSLTGGRWYNEQFF. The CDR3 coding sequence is TGCGCCAGCAGCTTAACAGGGGGCCGGTGGTACAATGAGCAGTTCTTC.

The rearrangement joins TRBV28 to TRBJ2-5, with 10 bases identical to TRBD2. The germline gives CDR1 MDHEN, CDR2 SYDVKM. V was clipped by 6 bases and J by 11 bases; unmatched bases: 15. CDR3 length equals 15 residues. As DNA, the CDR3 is TGTGCCAGCAGGGACGAGACTAGCGGGCTTGCAGAGCAGTACTTC. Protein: CASRDETSGLAEQYF.

CDR3 protein: CSAPNPTGGATEAFF. DNA of the CDR3: TGCAGTGCCCCGAACCCGACAGGGGGCGCCACTGAAGCTTTCTTT. V gene TRBV20-1 combines with J gene TRBJ1-1; 10 nucleotides agree with TRBD1. Germline V CDR1 and CDR2: DFQATT, SNEGSKA (reference sequence). The V and J ends lost 6 bases and 4 bases, in that order; junction bases with no gene match: 11. The CDR3 consists of 15 residues.

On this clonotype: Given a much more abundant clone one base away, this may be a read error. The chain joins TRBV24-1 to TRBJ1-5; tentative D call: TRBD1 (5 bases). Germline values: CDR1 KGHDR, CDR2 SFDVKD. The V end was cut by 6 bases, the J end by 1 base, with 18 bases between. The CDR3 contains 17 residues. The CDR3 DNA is TGTGCCACCAGTAATTCCGAGACAGACTTAAGCAATCAGCCCCAGCATTTT. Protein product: CATSNSETDLSNQPQHF.

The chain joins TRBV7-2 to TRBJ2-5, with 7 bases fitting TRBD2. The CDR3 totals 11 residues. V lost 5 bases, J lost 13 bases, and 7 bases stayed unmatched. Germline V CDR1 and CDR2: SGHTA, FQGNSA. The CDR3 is CASSPSGGLYF. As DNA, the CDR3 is TGTGCCAGCAGCCCCTCGGGAGGTCTGTACTTC.

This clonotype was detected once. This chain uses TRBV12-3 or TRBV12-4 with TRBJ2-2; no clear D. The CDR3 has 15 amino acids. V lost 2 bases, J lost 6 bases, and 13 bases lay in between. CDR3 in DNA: TGTGCCAGCAGTTTATGGCCTAACTCGGCCGGGGAGCTGTTTTTT. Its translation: CASSLWPNSAGELFF.

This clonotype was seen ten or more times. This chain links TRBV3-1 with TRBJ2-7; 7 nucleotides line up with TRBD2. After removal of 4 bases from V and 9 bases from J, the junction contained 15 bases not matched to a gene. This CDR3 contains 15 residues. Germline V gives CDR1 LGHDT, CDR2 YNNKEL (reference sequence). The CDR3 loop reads CASSPGTGGVYGQYF. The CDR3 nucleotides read TGTGCCAGCAGCCCCGGAACGGGAGGAGTGTATGGGCAGTACTTC.

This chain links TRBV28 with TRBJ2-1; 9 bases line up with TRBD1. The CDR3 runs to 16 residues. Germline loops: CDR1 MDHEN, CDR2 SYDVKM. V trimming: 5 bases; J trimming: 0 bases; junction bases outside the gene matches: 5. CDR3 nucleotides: TGTGCCAGCAGTACAGGGGGCCTCAGCTCCTACAATGAGCAGTTCTTC. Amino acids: CASSTGGLSSYNEQFF.

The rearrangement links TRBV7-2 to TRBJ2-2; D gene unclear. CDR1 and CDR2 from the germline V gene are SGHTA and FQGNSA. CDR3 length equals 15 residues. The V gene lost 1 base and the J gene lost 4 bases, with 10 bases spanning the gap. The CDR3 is CASSLVRITTGELFF. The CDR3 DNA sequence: TGTGCCAGCAGCTTAGTTCGGATCACCACCGGGGAGCTGTTTTTT.

The CDR3 bases are TGTGCCAGCACCAACGCGGGACTAGCGACAAATGAGCAGTTCTTC. It codes for CASTNAGLATNEQFF. V gene TRBV11-2 combines with J gene TRBJ2-1, with 10 positions matching TRBD2. CDR3 length equals 15 residues. CDR1 is SGHAT and CDR2 is FQNNGV in the germline V gene. V was clipped by 7 bases and J by 7 bases; unmatched bases: 10.

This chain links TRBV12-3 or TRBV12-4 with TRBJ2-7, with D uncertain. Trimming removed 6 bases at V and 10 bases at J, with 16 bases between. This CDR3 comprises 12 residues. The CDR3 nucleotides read TGTGCCAGCAGCAAACTCGGTGAAGCCCAGTACTTC. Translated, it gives CASSKLGEAQYF.

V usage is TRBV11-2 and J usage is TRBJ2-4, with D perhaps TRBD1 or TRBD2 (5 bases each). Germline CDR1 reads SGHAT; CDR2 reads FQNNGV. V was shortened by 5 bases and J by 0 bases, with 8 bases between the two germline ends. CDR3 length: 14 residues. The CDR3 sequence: CASSTGTAKNIQYF. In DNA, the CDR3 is TGTGCCAGCAGCACCGGGACAGCCAAAAACATTCAGTACTTC.

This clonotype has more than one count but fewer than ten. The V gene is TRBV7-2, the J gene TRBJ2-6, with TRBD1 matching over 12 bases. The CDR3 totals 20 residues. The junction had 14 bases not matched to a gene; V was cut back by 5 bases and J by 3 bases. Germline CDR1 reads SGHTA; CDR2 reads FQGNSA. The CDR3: CASSPRDRGRYGLGANVLTF. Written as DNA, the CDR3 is TGTGCCAGCAGCCCGCGGGACAGGGGGCGCTACGGACTTGGGGCCAACGTCCTGACTTTC.

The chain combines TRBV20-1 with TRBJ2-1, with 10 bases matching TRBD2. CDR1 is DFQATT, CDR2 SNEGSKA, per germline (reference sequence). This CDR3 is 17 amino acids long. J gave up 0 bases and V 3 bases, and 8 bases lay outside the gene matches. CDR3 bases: TGCAGTGCTAGTGGCGGGCTAGCGGGAGTCTCCTACAATGAGCAGTTCTTC. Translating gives CSASGGLAGVSYNEQFF.

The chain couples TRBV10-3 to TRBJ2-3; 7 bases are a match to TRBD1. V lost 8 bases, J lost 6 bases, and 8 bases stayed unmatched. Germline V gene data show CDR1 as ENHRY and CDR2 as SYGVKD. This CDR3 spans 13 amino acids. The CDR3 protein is CAIRGGPGDTQYF. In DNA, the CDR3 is TGTGCCATCCGAGGGGGCCCGGGTGATACGCAGTATTTT.

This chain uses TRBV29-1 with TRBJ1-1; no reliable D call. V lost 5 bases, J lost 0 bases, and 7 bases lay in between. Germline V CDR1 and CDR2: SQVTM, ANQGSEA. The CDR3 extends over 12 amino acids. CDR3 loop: CSVSTLNTEAFF. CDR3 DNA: TGCAGCGTTTCGACCCTGAACACTGAAGCTTTCTTT.

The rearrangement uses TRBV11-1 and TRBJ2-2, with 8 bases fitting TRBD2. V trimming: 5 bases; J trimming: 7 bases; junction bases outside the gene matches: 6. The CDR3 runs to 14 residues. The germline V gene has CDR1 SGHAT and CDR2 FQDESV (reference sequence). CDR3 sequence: CASSGREAGGELFF. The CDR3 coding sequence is TGTGCCAGCAGCGGGCGGGAGGCAGGCGGGGAGCTGTTTTTT.